The T cell receptor beta chain described here comes from a study of blood T cell repertoires in COVID-19. Overall study: The study drew acute and convalescent COVID-19 samples from the United States, Italy and Spain. The analysed material was cDNA or gDNA that came from T cells, B-cell-depleted T cells, or PBMCs.

Authors' processing steps: Reference gene primer amplification yielded estimated nucleated cell counts. The repertoire was sequenced with immunoSEQ multiplex PCR; TCRdb's copy has only in-frame clones and lacks some. The D gene and trimming were derived from the DNA, and the V and J assignments and clone size from that table. The sample records around 170,000 clones, approximately 79% being singletons. From germline, CDR1 is LNHDA and CDR2 SQIVND (reference sequence). V was shortened by 3 bases and J by 4 bases, with 15 bases between the two germline ends. This CDR3 contains 15 residues. The chain recombines TRBV19 with TRBJ1-1, with D possibly TRBD1 on 5 matching bases. Sequenced material: peripheral blood. The receptor's source is a man younger than 40 with active or convalescent COVID-19. CDR3 in DNA: TGTGCCAGTAGTATCGTGGACAACTTCTTCACTGAAGCTTTCTTT. Its protein product is CASSIVDNFFTEAFF.